Listed below are T cell receptor beta chains from one sample, sequenced in a study of somatic mutations in cytotoxic T cells in rheumatoid arthritis. Clones were read by immunoSEQ multiplex PCR, and TCRdb kept only the in-frame ones, dropping some. The sample gives tens of thousands of clones, approximately 86% of which show up once; more than 8% is in the top ten. Sequenced material: CD8+ T cells sorted from blood. These receptors came from an adult with rheumatoid arthritis. Both conserved end residues are part of each CDR3. The D gene is left open where the match is weak.

d_gene	v_gene	j_gene	CDR3aa	CDR3nt
-	TRBV7-9	TRBJ2-1	CASSYTYNEQFF	TGTGCCAGCAGTTACACTTACAATGAGCAGTTCTTC
-	TRBV19	TRBJ1-2	CASSIGVLGYTF	TGTGCCAGTAGTATCGGTGTTCTTGGCTACACCTTC
TRBD2	TRBV15	TRBJ2-7	CATSSGIAGGAYEQYF	TGTGCCACCAGCAGCGGGATAGCGGGGGGTGCCTACGAGCAGTACTTC
-	TRBV11-3	TRBJ2-7	CASSPEAGYEQYF	TGTGCCAGCAGCCCAGAGGCGGGATACGAGCAGTACTTC
-	TRBV4-2	TRBJ1-1	CASSQEGGADTEAFF	TGTGCCAGCAGCCAAGAGGGGGGCGCGGACACTGAAGCTTTCTTT
TRBD1	TRBV5-6	TRBJ2-7	CASSLPGQITYEQYF	TGTGCCAGCAGCTTGCCGGGACAGATAACCTACGAGCAGTACTTC
-	TRBV27	TRBJ1-2	CASSPGGAPGGYTF	TGTGCCAGCAGTCCGGGGGGTGCCCCAGGTGGCTACACCTTC
TRBD1	TRBV28	TRBJ2-7	CASRDRSLAYEQYF	TGTGCCAGCAGGGACAGGTCCTTAGCCTACGAGCAGTACTTC
TRBD1	TRBV6-5	TRBJ2-2	CASSYGTEGRELFF	TGTGCCAGCAGTTACGGGACAGAGGGCCGGGAGCTGTTTTTT
-	TRBV27	TRBJ2-7	CASSLKRGYEQYF	TGTGCCAGCAGTTTAAAGCGAGGTTACGAGCAGTACTTC
-	TRBV7-9	TRBJ1-2	CASSPTYTDLRYGYTF	TGTGCCAGCAGTCCCACTTACACCGACCTCCGCTATGGCTACACCTTC
-	TRBV6-5	TRBJ1-2	CASSLSEAAYGYTF	TGTGCCAGCAGCCTCTCGGAGGCGGCCTATGGCTACACCTTC
TRBD2	TRBV6-5	TRBJ2-1	CASSLAGEGYNEQFF	TGTGCCAGCAGTCTAGCGGGAGAGGGATACAATGAGCAGTTCTTC
-	TRBV21-1	TRBJ1-2	CASSTGRSYGYTF	TGTGCCAGCAGCACCGGACGGAGCTATGGCTACACCTTC
-	TRBV30	TRBJ2-1	CAWSYLGYNEQFF	TGTGCCTGGAGTTATCTAGGGTACAATGAGCAGTTCTTC
-	TRBV7-9	TRBJ1-3	CASSFQGSPSGNTIYF	TGTGCCAGCAGCTTCCAGGGGTCGCCCTCTGGAAACACCATATATTTT
-	TRBV14	TRBJ1-2	CASSHGRIYGYTF	TGTGCCAGCAGCCACGGACGGATTTATGGCTACACCTTC
TRBD1	TRBV29-1	TRBJ1-1	CSVEETRQGPTEAFF	TGCAGCGTTGAAGAAACGAGACAGGGGCCCACTGAAGCTTTCTTT
TRBD1	TRBV6-6	TRBJ2-3	CASKGQSFTDTQYF	TGTGCCAGCAAGGGACAGAGCTTCACAGATACGCAGTATTTT
TRBD2	TRBV2	TRBJ2-3	CASSRGGLYTDTQYF	TGTGCCAGCAGTCGGGGGGGACTCTACACAGATACGCAGTATTTT